The 20 T cell receptor beta chains below all came from one sample that was sequenced in a study of T cells in localized non-small cell lung cancer. The data were produced by immunoSEQ multiplex PCR, yet TCRdb's version contains in-frame clones alone and is incomplete. The profile shows tens of thousands of clones, 80% to 95% of them singletons. Source: peripheral blood, taken before any cancer treatment. These receptors all stem from a woman aged 40-69 years with stage I lung adenocarcinoma.

This clone was seen just once. The chain uses TRBV7-2 and TRBJ2-1; D not certain. Trimming shortened V by 0 bases and J by 5 bases, and 8 bases separated the two germline ends. The CDR3 length is 14 residues. Germline CDR1 reads SGHTA; CDR2 reads FQGNSA. CDR3 coding DNA: TGTGCCAGCAGCTTAGCCGCCCAGAACAATGAGCAGTTCTTC. As protein: CASSLAAQNNEQFF.

The V call is TRBV5-1, the J call TRBJ2-3; 10 bases map to TRBD1. The V and J ends lost 5 bases and 2 bases, in that order; junction bases with no gene match: 11. Germline CDR1 and CDR2: SGHRS and YFSETQ. The CDR3 is 17 amino acids. The CDR3 region has the DNA TGCGCCAGCAGTGGACAGGGGGGATCCCTATACACAGATACGCAGTATTTT. This codes for CASSGQGGSLYTDTQYF. Complete variable domain (other parts from reference TRBV5-1 and TRBJ2-3): KAGVTQTPRYLIKTRGQQVTLSCSPISGHRSVSWYQQTPGQGLQFLFEYFSETQRNKGNFPGRFSGRQFSNSRSEMNVSTLELGDSALYLCASSGQGGSLYTDTQYFGPGTRLTVL.

The chain couples TRBV7-2 to TRBJ1-2; TRBD1 is a possible D gene (5 bases). CDR1 and CDR2 from the germline V gene are SGHTA and FQGNSA. The CDR3 length is 15 residues. V lost 2 bases to trimming and J lost 4 bases, with 14 bases between them. In nucleotides, the CDR3 is TGTGCCAGCAGCTTAACACAGGTTCTCGGCTATGGCTACACCTTC. Translated: CASSLTQVLGYGYTF.

The genes are TRBV5-1 and TRBJ2-5; 7 positions agree with TRBD1. The CDR3 is 13 residues long. From germline, CDR1 is SGHRS and CDR2 YFSETQ. V dropped 7 bases and J dropped 5; count of bases not matched to a gene: 8. CDR3 amino acids: CASGYRGRETQYF. The CDR3 nucleotides are TGCGCCAGCGGATACAGGGGAAGGGAGACCCAGTACTTC.

V is TRBV4-2 and J is TRBJ2-7; D is unclear. The V gene's germline CDR1 is LGHNA and CDR2 YNFKEQ. V lost 4 bases, J lost 5 bases, and 12 bases lay in between. The CDR3 sequence is 13 residues long. The CDR3 protein is CASSPAGRDEQYF. DNA of the CDR3: TGTGCCAGCAGCCCAGCTGGGCGAGACGAGCAGTACTTC.

The gene calls are TRBV2 and TRBJ1-1; a weak D match, TRBD1 (6 bases). The length of the CDR3 is 13 residues. Germline V lookup: CDR1 SNHLY, CDR2 FYNNEI. The ends were cut back, 6 bases at V and 0 bases at J, with 8 bases in the middle. CDR3: CASSRDMNTEAFF. The CDR3 region has the DNA TGTGCCAGCAGCCGGGACATGAACACTGAAGCTTTCTTT.

This clone was seen once. The V and J genes are TRBV4-2 and TRBJ2-3, with D tentatively TRBD1 (6 bases). CDR3 length equals 17 residues. Trimming shortened V by 1 base and J by 4 bases, and 18 bases separated the two germline ends. Germline V gives CDR1 LGHNA, CDR2 YNFKEQ. The CDR3 sequence: CASSQVLTGYIADTQYF. The DNA of the CDR3 is TGTGCCAGCAGCCAAGTTCTTACAGGGTATATCGCAGATACGCAGTATTTT.

This chain joins TRBV7-9 and TRBJ2-1; 8 bases line up with TRBD2. The germline V gene encodes CDR1 SEHNR and CDR2 FQNEAQ (reference sequence). CDR3 length: 16 residues. The ends lost 2 bases at V and 5 bases at J; junction bases unmatched: 8. CDR3 protein: CASSLTIGGDDNEQFF. Here the CDR3 DNA reads TGTGCCAGCAGCTTAACGATCGGGGGGGACGACAATGAGCAGTTCTTC.

The count of this clone is one. The chain has TRBV7-3 and TRBJ2-1; unclear D gene. V lost 2 bases, J lost 4 bases, and 6 bases lay in between. Looked up from germline, CDR1 is SGHTA and CDR2 is FQGTGA. The CDR3 has 13 residues. The CDR3 DNA reads TGTGCCAGCAGCTTAGGGCGGTACAATGAGCAGTTCTTC. This translates into CASSLGRYNEQFF.

About this clone: The same CDR3 arises from other DNA sequences in this sample as well. The rearrangement links TRBV11-3 to TRBJ2-7, with a possible D match to TRBD1 (6 bases). This CDR3 has 12 amino acids. Trimming removed 5 bases from V and 4 bases from J, with 9 bases in between. The germline gives CDR1 SGHNT, CDR2 YENEEA. CDR3 sequence: CASSVTGYEQYF. Here the CDR3 DNA reads TGTGCCAGCAGCGTAACAGGGTACGAGCAGTACTTC.

V and J are TRBV28 and TRBJ2-2, with TRBD1 matching 8 bases. The V gene end was trimmed by 4 bases and the J gene end by 1 base; junction bases not matched to a gene: 2. The CDR3 is 15 amino acids. Germline assignment: CDR1 MDHEN and CDR2 SYDVKM. The CDR3 here is CASSSGTGNTGELFF. The DNA for the CDR3 is TGTGCCAGCAGTTCGGGGACAGGGAACACCGGGGAGCTGTTTTTT.

The chain recombines TRBV28 with TRBJ1-5; the match to TRBD1 covers 7 bases. The CDR3 is 17 residues long. CDR1 is MDHEN and CDR2 is SYDVKM in the germline V gene. With 3 bases clipped from V and 6 bases from J, the junction kept 14 bases outside the gene matches. The CDR3 reads CASSFFRPRQGGQPQHF. As DNA, the CDR3 is TGTGCCAGCAGTTTTTTCCGCCCCCGACAGGGTGGTCAGCCCCAGCATTTT.

The chain uses TRBV19 and TRBJ1-5; TRBD1 matches at 9 bases. Germline CDR1 LNHDA, CDR2 SQIVND (reference sequence). V trimming: 5 bases; J trimming: 2 bases; junction bases outside the gene matches: 7. CDR3 length: 16 residues. CDR3 in amino acids: CASSPGTGWGNQPQHF. The CDR3 DNA is TGTGCCAGTAGTCCCGGGACAGGGTGGGGCAATCAGCCCCAGCATTTT.

This chain joins TRBV19 and TRBJ1-5; 7 positions match TRBD1. The length of the CDR3 is 14 residues. J gave up 10 bases and V 6 bases, and 12 bases lay outside the gene matches. Germline V gene sequence: CDR1 LNHDA, CDR2 SQIVND (reference sequence). DNA for the CDR3: TGTGCCAGTAGCCCGACCGCGGGACAGACCCCCCAGCATTTT. This encodes CASSPTAGQTPQHF.

The rearrangement joins TRBV4-2 to TRBJ2-1, with unresolved D. CDR3 length equals 12 residues. V was shortened by 6 bases and J by 7 bases, with 10 bases between the two germline ends. The germline V gene has CDR1 LGHNA and CDR2 YNFKEQ. In DNA, the CDR3 is TGTGCCAGCAGTCGCGCCGAGAATGAGCAGTTCTTC. Amino acid sequence: CASSRAENEQFF.

The chain joins TRBV19 to TRBJ1-5, with D possibly TRBD1 on 5 matching bases. The CDR3 length is 15 residues. V lost 2 bases and J 4 bases, leaving 12 bases between the germline ends. Germline CDR1 LNHDA, CDR2 SQIVND (reference sequence). The CDR3 loop reads CASSILGRENQPQHF. For the CDR3, the DNA is TGTGCCAGTAGTATATTGGGACGGGAAAATCAGCCCCAGCATTTT.

This chain links TRBV7-2 with TRBJ1-5; D may be TRBD1 (6 bases). The V end lost 1 base, the J end lost 6 bases, and 13 bases lay between the germline ends. The CDR3 is made up of 15 amino acids. The germline V gene encodes CDR1 SGHTA and CDR2 FQGNSA. The CDR3 DNA reads as TGTGCCAGCAGCTTAGTGTCAGGGGAGTCTCAGCCCCAGCATTTT. The encoded protein is CASSLVSGESQPQHF.

The V gene is TRBV9, the J gene TRBJ2-5, with 7 positions matching TRBD2. CDR1 SGDLS and CDR2 YYNGEE come from the germline V gene. V shed 4 bases and J 3 bases; nucleotides not matched to a gene: 6. The CDR3 spans 14 residues. CDR3 protein: CASSLGGGEETQYF. The CDR3 DNA reads as TGTGCCAGCAGCCTCGGTGGGGGGGAAGAGACCCAGTACTTC.

The table lists this clone with a count of one. V usage is TRBV4-3 and J usage is TRBJ2-3, with 10 nucleotides matching TRBD2. The J segment lost 0 bases and the V segment lost 2 bases, leaving 2 bases of the junction unmatched. Germline CDR1 LGHNA, CDR2 YSLEER. The CDR3 contains 16 residues. The CDR3 reads CASSQLAGASTDTQYF. CDR3 bases: TGCGCCAGCAGCCAACTAGCGGGGGCTAGCACAGATACGCAGTATTTT.

This clone was observed a single time. This chain joins TRBV7-3 and TRBJ2-3, with D perhaps TRBD1 (5 bases). Germline V gene sequence: CDR1 SGHTA, CDR2 FQGTGA. The CDR3 totals 15 residues. Trimming took 5 bases from V and 0 from J, leaving 12 bases between them. The CDR3 DNA is TGTGCCAGCAGCCAGGGCGCGCCCAGCACAGATACGCAGTATTTT. Translation: CASSQGAPSTDTQYF.